These 27 T cell receptor beta chains were sequenced from one sample in a study of T cells after posttransplantation cyclophosphamide. A marrow graft followed busulfan-fludarabine conditioning, with cyclophosphamide on days +3 and +4. Sequencing was performed with immunoSEQ multiplex PCR; in TCRdb, only in-frame clones are kept and a portion is missing. Of about 19,000 clones listed, over 65% were seen once; the top ten hold 27%. The sample here was PBMCs, taken after an allogeneic stem cell transplant with post-transplant cyclophosphamide. The receptors derive from a young adult male patient who received an allogeneic stem cell transplant from a related donor, was CMV-positive, and had acute GVHD only. Certain T cells may be donor cells from the graft.

For the CDR3, the DNA is TGCGCCAGCAGCCGGGGACAGGGCAGTGGGCAAGAGACCCAGTACTTC. Translated, it gives CASSRGQGSGQETQYF. The chain combines TRBV4-1 with TRBJ2-5; 9 bases are a match to TRBD1. The CDR3 extends over 16 amino acids. The germline gives CDR1 MGHRA, CDR2 YSYEKL. The V gene end was trimmed by 4 bases and the J gene end by 2 bases; junction bases not matched to a gene: 8.

V and J are TRBV7-2 and TRBJ2-7, with TRBD1 as a possible D gene (5 bases). Trimming shortened V by 5 bases and J by 2 bases, and 16 bases separated the two germline ends. The CDR3 is 15 residues long. Germline CDR1 reads SGHTA; CDR2 reads FQGNSA. This CDR3 reads CASSQLGMGPYEQYF. CDR3 DNA: TGTGCCAGCAGCCAATTGGGGATGGGGCCCTACGAGCAGTACTTC.

The rearrangement joins TRBV7-2 to TRBJ1-1; D call uncertain. This CDR3 has 13 amino acids. V lost 2 bases and J lost 11, with 15 bases in between. CDR1 SGHTA and CDR2 FQGNSA come from the germline V gene. The DNA of the CDR3 is TGTGCCAGCAGCTTAAGGACGGGAGAAGAGGCTTTCTTT. Its translation is CASSLRTGEEAFF.

The chain carries TRBV14 and TRBJ1-1, with D possibly TRBD1 on 5 matching bases. Germline CDR1 SGHDN, CDR2 FVKESK. V lost 1 base to trimming and J lost 6 bases, with 15 bases between them. The CDR3 is 15 amino acids. CDR3 DNA: TGTGCCAGCAGCCAAGGTCAGGGATTTGGTGCTGAAGCTTTCTTT. It yields the protein CASSQGQGFGAEAFF.

This clone has only one observation. The chain carries TRBV11-2 and TRBJ1-1, with D possibly TRBD1 on 6 matching bases. CDR1 is SGHAT, CDR2 FQNNGV, per germline. The CDR3 consists of 14 residues. The V end lost 1 base, the J end lost 4 bases, and 10 bases lay between the germline ends. The CDR3 sequence is CASSLGQGSTEAFF. Written as DNA, the CDR3 is TGTGCCAGCAGCTTAGGGCAGGGGTCCACTGAAGCTTTCTTT.

This chain uses TRBV5-4 with TRBJ2-5, with D tentatively TRBD2 (5 bases). The CDR3 spans 15 residues. V gave up 5 bases and J gave up 1 base, with 15 bases separating them. Germline CDR1 and CDR2: SGHNT and YYREEE (reference sequence). DNA for the CDR3: TGTGCCAGCAGTCCCCCCGGACTGGCCCAAGAGACCCAGTACTTC. It encodes CASSPPGLAQETQYF.

The CDR3 protein is CASSSGGATEAFF. CDR3 sequence (DNA): TGTGCCAGCAGCTCAGGGGGCGCGACTGAAGCTTTCTTT. The rearrangement links TRBV5-6 to TRBJ1-1, with 8 bases matching TRBD1. Germline CDR1 reads SGHDT; CDR2 reads YYEEEE. The CDR3 has 13 residues. The V and J ends lost 3 bases and 5 bases, in that order; junction bases with no gene match: 3.

A single count supports this clone. The chain links TRBV6-8 to TRBJ1-5; tentatively, D is TRBD1 (5 bases). The germline V gene has CDR1 MNHGY and CDR2 SAAAGT. V was shortened by 2 bases and J by 0 bases, with 11 bases between the two germline ends. This CDR3 contains 16 residues. The CDR3 loop is CASSYHGTSSNQPQHF. The CDR3 coding sequence is TGTGCCAGCAGTTACCACGGGACTTCTAGCAATCAGCCCCAGCATTTT.

This clone turned up a few times. The chain recombines TRBV30 with TRBJ1-2, with TRBD1 matching over 7 bases. The V and J ends lost 2 bases and 4 bases, in that order; junction bases with no gene match: 1. The CDR3 has 12 amino acids. From germline, CDR1 is GTSNPN and CDR2 SVGIG (reference sequence). The CDR3 DNA reads TGTGCCTGGAGTCCAGGGGGCTATGGCTACACCTTC. This codes for CAWSPGGYGYTF. The full variable domain, its missing parts supplied by reference TRBV30 and TRBJ1-2, is SQTIHQWPATLVQPVGSPLSLECTVEGTSNPNLYWYRQAAGRGLQLLFYSVGIGQISSEVPQNLSASRPQDRQFILSSKKLLLSDSGFYLCAWSPGGYGYTFGSGTRLTVV.

This rearrangement joins TRBV5-6 to TRBJ1-2; 10 bases are shared with TRBD1. This CDR3 region has 15 residues. After removal of 4 bases from V and 1 base from J, the junction contained 4 bases not matched to a gene. Germline-derived CDR1 and CDR2 are SGHDT and YYEEEE. CDR3 protein: CASSLWTGGNYGYTF. The CDR3, as DNA: TGTGCCAGCAGCCTTTGGACAGGGGGTAACTATGGCTACACCTTC.

V and J are TRBV18 and TRBJ1-5, with TRBD1 identical over 11 bases. V shed 3 bases and J 9 bases; nucleotides not matched to a gene: 7. The CDR3 length is 15 residues. Germline CDR1 and CDR2: KGHSH and LQKENI. CDR3 bases: TGTGCCAGCTCACCGCCCGGGACAGGGGGTTGGCCCCAGCATTTT. Translating gives CASSPPGTGGWPQHF.

This rearrangement joins TRBV9 to TRBJ2-2, with D perhaps TRBD1 (6 bases). V gave up 0 bases and J gave up 8 bases, with 14 bases separating them. The CDR3 runs to 15 residues. Germline CDR1 SGDLS, CDR2 YYNGEE. In DNA, the CDR3 is TGTGCCAGCAGCGTAGGGGAGACAGGTGGTGGGGAGCTGTTTTTT. Translation: CASSVGETGGGELFF.

The rearrangement joins TRBV19 to TRBJ2-1, with TRBD2 as a possible D gene (6 bases). The CDR3 has 15 residues. V was cut by 6 bases and J by 0 bases, with 12 bases left in between. Germline loops: CDR1 LNHDA, CDR2 SQIVND (reference sequence). DNA for the CDR3: TGTGCCAGTAGGATGGGAGGTCCCTCCTACAATGAGCAGTTCTTC. It codes for CASRMGGPSYNEQFF.

There are a few counts of this clone. The chain couples TRBV2 to TRBJ1-1; D may be TRBD1 (5 bases). Per the germline V gene, CDR1 is SNHLY and CDR2 is FYNNEI. The CDR3 is 12 amino acids. Trimming stripped 6 bases from V and 6 bases from J, with 11 bases between. The CDR3, as DNA: TGTGCCAGCAGGCGGGACGGCGCTGAAGCTTTCTTT. Encoded protein: CASRRDGAEAFF.

The gene calls are TRBV4-2 and TRBJ2-2, with unresolved D. Germline lookup yields CDR1 LGHNA and CDR2 YNFKEQ. Trimming stripped 4 bases from V and 6 bases from J, with 9 bases between. This CDR3 has 13 residues. This CDR3 reads CASSPSGSGELFF. For the CDR3, the DNA is TGTGCCAGCAGCCCCTCCGGGTCCGGGGAGCTGTTTTTT.

The rearrangement joins TRBV9 to TRBJ2-1, with D perhaps TRBD2 (5 bases). This CDR3 has 15 amino acids. The germline V gene encodes CDR1 SGDLS and CDR2 YYNGEE. Trimming left V 3 bases short and J 6 bases short, with 16 bases between. The CDR3 spells CASSALADFFNEQFF. The CDR3 nucleotides are TGTGCCAGCAGCGCCCTAGCAGACTTCTTCAATGAGCAGTTCTTC. Full variable domain (remainder filled in from reference TRBV9 and TRBJ2-1): DSGVTQTPKHLITATGQRVTLRCSPRSGDLSVYWYQQSLDQGLQFLIQYYNGEERAKGNILERFSAQQFPDLHSELNLSSLELGDSALYFCASSALADFFNEQFFGPGTRLTVL.

This clone was seen a single time. The chain recombines TRBV19 with TRBJ1-2; 12 bases are shared with TRBD1. CDR1 and CDR2 (germline): LNHDA, SQIVND (reference sequence). The CDR3 loop spans 15 amino acids. The ends lost 3 bases at V and 8 bases at J; junction bases unmatched: 7. The CDR3, as DNA: TGTGCCAGTAGTATTCTCGGGACAGGGGGCACCGGCTACACCTTC. Its translation: CASSILGTGGTGYTF.

The V call is TRBV5-6, the J call TRBJ1-1; the match to TRBD1 covers 8 bases. J gave up 5 bases and V 5 bases, and 11 bases lay outside the gene matches. Per the germline V gene, CDR1 is SGHDT and CDR2 is YYEEEE. CDR3 length equals 15 residues. This CDR3 reads CASRLGQGLGTEAFF. The CDR3 DNA follows: TGTGCCAGCAGACTAGGACAGGGACTGGGTACTGAAGCTTTCTTT.

CDR3 amino acids: CASSLDGHSSLYGYTF. CDR3 sequence (DNA): TGCGCCAGCAGCTTGGATGGACACTCCTCCCTCTATGGCTACACCTTC. This chain joins TRBV5-1 and TRBJ1-2; possibly TRBD1 for D (5 bases). The ends were cut back, 0 bases at V and 4 bases at J, with 16 bases in the middle. CDR1 is SGHRS and CDR2 is YFSETQ in the germline V gene. The CDR3 has 16 residues.

V and J are TRBV7-2 and TRBJ2-7; TRBD1 matches at 9 bases. This CDR3 spans 15 amino acids. V lost 0 bases and J lost 2; bases outside the gene matches: 2. CDR1 is SGHTA, CDR2 FQGNSA, per germline. CDR3 DNA sequence: TGTGCCAGCAGCTTAGCCGGACAGGGGACCTACGAGCAGTACTTC. Residues: CASSLAGQGTYEQYF.

The chain recombines TRBV2 with TRBJ2-5; no clear D gene. This CDR3 region has 13 residues. CDR1 is SNHLY and CDR2 is FYNNEI in the germline V gene. The V end lost 5 bases, the J end lost 4 bases, and 11 bases lay between the germline ends. CDR3 loop: CASSIRFGETQYF. In DNA form, the CDR3 reads TGTGCCAGCAGTATTCGCTTCGGAGAGACCCAGTACTTC.

The chain employs TRBV6-5 and TRBJ1-2; possibly TRBD1 for D (6 bases). In germline, CDR1 is MNHEY, CDR2 SVGAGI. V lost 7 bases to trimming and J lost 3 bases, with 12 bases between them. This CDR3 region has 13 residues. CDR3 in DNA: TGTGCCAGCAAAGGACAGACCTACTATGGCTACACCTTC. Protein sequence: CASKGQTYYGYTF.

The CDR3: CASSRTTGDYEQYF. CDR3 coding DNA: TGCGCCAGCAGCCGCACCACAGGGGACTACGAGCAGTACTTC. J is TRBJ2-7 and V is TRBV5-1; 7 bases fit TRBD1. This CDR3 is built from 14 residues. V lost 4 bases, J lost 3 bases, and 7 bases stayed unmatched. Per germline, CDR1 SGHRS and CDR2 YFSETQ.

The V and J genes are TRBV7-2 and TRBJ2-3; 12 bases agree with TRBD2. CDR3 length: 16 residues. Losses at the gene ends were 6 bases for V and 6 bases for J; bases not matched to a gene: 10. The germline V gene encodes CDR1 SGHTA and CDR2 FQGNSA. The chain's CDR3 is CASRLTLAGGRDTQYF. The CDR3 nucleotides read TGTGCCAGCAGATTGACTCTAGCGGGGGGGCGGGATACGCAGTATTTT. Full variable domain (missing parts from reference TRBV7-2 and TRBJ2-3): GAGVSQSPSNKVTEKGKDVELRCDPISGHTALYWYRQSLGQGLEFLIYFQGNSAPDKSGLPSDRFSAERTGGSVSTLTIQRTQQEDSAVYLCASRLTLAGGRDTQYFGPGTRLTVL.

This rearrangement joins TRBV7-6 to TRBJ1-1, with a weak D call TRBD1 (6 bases). The CDR3 loop spans 14 amino acids. The V gene lost 1 base and the J gene lost 3 bases, with 9 bases spanning the gap. Germline values: CDR1 SGHVS, CDR2 FNYEAQ. The CDR3 DNA reads as TGTGCCAGCAGCTTAGTATCAGGGGACACTGAAGCTTTCTTT. Its protein is CASSLVSGDTEAFF.

V gene TRBV7-9 combines with J gene TRBJ2-7; 11 bases align to TRBD1. There are 14 residues in the CDR3. After removal of 5 bases from V and 0 bases from J, the junction contained 0 bases not matched to a gene. Germline CDR1 SEHNR, CDR2 FQNEAQ (reference sequence). The CDR3 is CASSGQGASYEQYF. The CDR3 bases are TGTGCCAGCAGCGGACAGGGGGCCTCCTACGAGCAGTACTTC.

The rearrangement uses TRBV10-3 and TRBJ2-7; weak D call: TRBD1 (6 bases). Germline-derived CDR1 and CDR2 are ENHRY and SYGVKD. The germline V and J ends were trimmed by 5 bases and 6 bases, with 8 bases remaining between them. The CDR3 is made up of 11 amino acids. CDR3 loop: CAISSRGEQYF. The CDR3 bases are TGTGCCATCAGTAGCAGGGGCGAGCAGTACTTC.